A single sample is the source of the 30 T cell receptor beta chains below, sequenced in a study of T cells in women clearing cervical HPV infection. Using immunoSEQ multiplex PCR, the repertoire was profiled, and TCRdb retains in-frame clones only, with some absent. The table counts about 39,000 clones; 5.8% lies in the top ten. Sequenced sample: blood buffy coat. The receptors derive from a woman aged 18 to 75 with a cervical HPV16 infection that either progressed to CIN3+ or cleared (not recorded which).

Remarks on this clone: The read ends 3 residues early relative to the CDR3; the germline J gene fills the gap. The chain is built from TRBV5-1 and TRBJ2-3; D is possibly TRBD1 or TRBD2 (5 bases each). The V end was cut by 1 base, the J end by 4 bases, with 13 bases between. The CDR3 has 15 residues. From germline, CDR1 is SGHRS and CDR2 YFSETQ. The CDR3 loop is CASSLRQGVADTQYF. Incomplete CDR3 DNA: TGCGCCAGCAGCTTGCGGCAGGGAGTCGCAGATACG.

About this clone itself: Read data end 3 residues before the CDR3 end; the end is taken from the germline J gene. This chain uses TRBV20-1 with TRBJ2-2; TRBD2 matches 7 bases. CDR3 length equals 15 residues. Unmatched junction bases numbered 13, after V lost 6 bases and J lost 6 bases. Germline V CDR1 and CDR2: DFQATT, SNEGSKA (reference sequence). The CDR3 protein is CSASPLAEGPGELFF. The sequenced part of the CDR3 DNA is TGCAGTGCGTCCCCCCTAGCGGAGGGGCCCGGGGAG.

About this clone itself: Read sequence stops 3 residues before the CDR3 end, and the germline J gene provides the missing end. The chain is built from TRBV19 and TRBJ2-3, with a possible D match to TRBD1 (5 bases). This CDR3 has 16 residues. The germline V gene has CDR1 LNHDA and CDR2 SQIVND (reference sequence). The CDR3 is CASSIPGYLVNDSQYF. The sequenced CDR3 bases are TGTGCCAGTAGTATTCCAGGGTATTTGGTCAATGATTCG. The full variable domain, its missing parts supplied by reference TRBV19 and TRBJ2-3, is DGGITQSPKYLFRKEGQNVTLSCEQNLNHDAMYWYRQDPGQGLRLIYYSQIVNDFQKGDIAEGYSVSREKKESFPLTVTSAQKNPTAFYLCASSIPGYLVNDSQYFGPGTRLTVL.

In the case of this clone: The sequenced fragment ends 3 residues before the CDR3 boundary, so the rest is inferred from the germline J gene. The chain couples TRBV20-1 to TRBJ2-2, with 11 bases fitting TRBD2. V was clipped by 3 bases and J by 8 bases; unmatched bases: 8. The CDR3 has 15 residues. CDR1 is DFQATT, CDR2 SNEGSKA, per germline (reference sequence). CDR3 region: CSASGASGRRGELFF. The CDR3 DNA, read in part, is TGCAGTGCTAGTGGTGCTAGCGGGAGGCGAGGGGAG.

In the case of this clone: The read finishes 3 residues shy of the CDR3 end, and the germline J gene is used to complete it. The J gene is TRBJ2-2, the V gene TRBV19; D is unresolved. V lost 7 bases to trimming and J lost 1 base, with 13 bases between them. The CDR3 sequence is 15 residues long. Looked up from germline, CDR1 is LNHDA and CDR2 is SQIVND (reference sequence). Partial CDR3 DNA: TGTGCCAGTATGTGGTACGCGGAGAACACCGGGGAG. Translating it yields CASMWYAENTGE. The complete CDR3 protein is CASMWYAENTGELFF. Full variable domain (rest looked up from reference TRBV19 and TRBJ2-2): DGGITQSPKYLFRKEGQNVTLSCEQNLNHDAMYWYRQDPGQGLRLIYYSQIVNDFQKGDIAEGYSVSREKKESFPLTVTSAQKNPTAFYLCASMWYAENTGELFFGEGSRLTVL.

As concerns this clone: The read finishes 3 residues shy of the CDR3 end, and the germline J gene is used to complete it. The chain uses TRBV29-1 and TRBJ2-1; possible D gene TRBD2, 6 bases. The ends were cut back, 6 bases at V and 6 bases at J, with 9 bases in the middle. The CDR3 runs 11 residues. Germline V gene sequence: CDR1 SQVTM, CDR2 ANQGSEA. Here the CDR3 reads CSVGLPNEQFF. Incomplete CDR3 DNA: TGCAGCGTGGGACTTCCCAATGAG.

The CDR3: CASSQRARGTGVETQYF. The DNA read from the CDR3 is TGTGCCAGCAGCCAGCGAGCCAGAGGGACAGGGGTAGAGACC. The chain has TRBV14 and TRBJ2-5; 10 bases match TRBD1. Read sequence stops 3 residues before the CDR3 end, and the germline J gene provides the missing end. CDR1 SGHDN and CDR2 FVKESK come from the germline V gene. The CDR3 has 17 amino acids. Trimming removed 3 bases from V and 4 bases from J; junction bases left unmatched: 11.

Comment on this clone: The CDR3 end is not reached by the read, which stops 3 residues before it; the germline J gene fills it in. This chain links TRBV2 with TRBJ1-6; D possibly corresponds to TRBD1 (5 bases). This CDR3 comprises 16 residues. Trimming stripped 3 bases from V and 5 bases from J, with 14 bases between. Germline-derived CDR1 and CDR2 are SNHLY and FYNNEI. Partial CDR3 DNA: TGTGCCAGCAGTGAGCAGGGAGTCTTGAATAATTCACCC. Translated: CASSEQGVLNNSP. The whole CDR3 region reads CASSEQGVLNNSPLHF.

Concerning this clone itself: The CDR3 goes on 3 residues after the read ends, and that part is filled in from the germline J gene. The chain employs TRBV2 and TRBJ1-2; D call uncertain. Germline loops: CDR1 SNHLY, CDR2 FYNNEI. V was pared by 3 bases and J by 4 bases, with 15 bases between. The CDR3 sequence is 15 residues long. The sequenced part of the CDR3 DNA is TGTGCCAGCAGTGACGCACGGCAAGGCGGCTATGGC. Translation gives CASSDARQGGYG. The full CDR3 reads CASSDARQGGYGYTF.

Turning to this clone: Coverage ceases 3 residues before the CDR3 finishes, and the germline J gene fills in the end. The rearrangement links TRBV20-1 to TRBJ2-5; 12 nucleotides line up with TRBD1. This CDR3 is 15 amino acids long. J lost 7 bases, V lost 3 bases, and 9 bases had no gene match. Germline CDR1 and CDR2: DFQATT and SNEGSKA (reference sequence). CDR3 bases read: TGCAGTGCTAGCCCGGGACAGGGGGCTACGGGGACC. Its translation is CSASPGQGATGT. The whole CDR3 region reads CSASPGQGATGTQYF.

To note about this clone: The read ends 3 residues before the CDR3 terminus; that terminus is restored from the germline J gene. The chain is built from TRBV12-3 or TRBV12-4 and TRBJ2-1; 11 bases map to TRBD2. The V gene end was trimmed by 6 bases and the J gene end by 8 bases; junction bases not matched to a gene: 12. The CDR3 runs to 16 residues. CDR3 region: CASSRTSGRLRHEQFF. CDR3 DNA, as far as it was read: TGTGCCAGCAGCCGTACTAGCGGGAGACTGCGCCATGAG.

Comments on this clone: The read terminates 3 residues before the CDR3 end, so the remaining end is supplied by the germline J gene. The V and J genes are TRBV30 and TRBJ2-3, with a possible D match to TRBD1 (5 bases). Germline assignment: CDR1 GTSNPN and CDR2 SVGIG (reference sequence). The CDR3 sequence is 11 residues long. CDR3 protein: CARGEAKTQYF. CDR3 DNA, as far as it was read: TGTGCCAGGGGTGAAGCGAAGACG.

As to this clone: The read ends 3 residues before the CDR3 terminus; that terminus is restored from the germline J gene. This chain connects TRBV7-9 to TRBJ2-1; a possible D gene is TRBD2 (5 bases). CDR1 is SEHNR, CDR2 FQNEAQ, per germline (reference sequence). V lost 2 bases and J 7 bases, leaving 12 bases between the germline ends. The CDR3 length is 14 residues. CDR3 in amino acids: CASSLIGLRNEQFF. The sequenced CDR3 bases are TGTGCCAGCAGCTTAATTGGACTCCGAAATGAG.

On this clone: The missing CDR3 end, 3 residues past where the read stops, is filled in from the germline J gene. The chain employs TRBV19 and TRBJ1-5; D uncertain. The CDR3 has 14 amino acids. V was cut by 3 bases and J by 4 bases, with 10 bases left in between. From germline, CDR1 is LNHDA and CDR2 SQIVND (reference sequence). The CDR3 DNA, read in part, is TGTGCCAGTAGTATCAGGTCGGGGAATCAGCCC. Translated: CASSIRSGNQP. The whole CDR3 sequence reads CASSIRSGNQPQHF.

On this clone: The read gets to within 3 residues of the CDR3 end, and the germline J gene fills in the rest. The rearrangement joins TRBV30 to TRBJ2-1, with TRBD1 as a possible D gene (5 bases). CDR1 is GTSNPN and CDR2 is SVGIG in the germline V gene (reference sequence). V shed 0 bases and J shed 8 bases, with 11 bases lying between them. This CDR3 comprises 13 residues. Here the CDR3 reads CAWSVLTRDEQFF. The covered CDR3 bases are TGTGCCTGGAGTGTACTTACCAGGGATGAG.

Of note for this clone: The DNA ends 3 residues before the CDR3 does, and the rest of the CDR3 is filled in from the germline J gene. The identical CDR3 is also encoded by other nucleotide sequences in the sample. The chain combines TRBV30 with TRBJ1-3; D ambiguous. CDR3 length equals 13 residues. Trimming stripped 5 bases from V and 4 bases from J, with 12 bases between. CDR1 is GTSNPN and CDR2 is SVGIG in the germline V gene (reference sequence). The part of the CDR3 DNA that was read is TGTGCCTGGGGCCCTGACGGGGGAAACACC. It translates to CAWGPDGGNT. Given in full, the CDR3 is CAWGPDGGNTIYF. The complete variable domain, with remaining parts taken from reference TRBV30 and TRBJ1-3, reads SQTIHQWPATLVQPVGSPLSLECTVEGTSNPNLYWYRQAAGRGLQLLFYSVGIGQISSEVPQNLSASRPQDRQFILSSKKLLLSDSGFYLCAWGPDGGNTIYFGEGSWLTVV.

With regard to this clone: The DNA ends 3 residues before the CDR3 does, and the rest of the CDR3 is filled in from the germline J gene. The chain links TRBV7-9 to TRBJ2-5, with 7 bases fitting TRBD1. V shed 5 bases, J shed 4 bases, and the junction held 7 bases outside the gene matches. This CDR3 has 14 amino acids. Germline CDR1 is SEHNR and CDR2 is FQNEAQ (reference sequence). The sequenced CDR3 bases are TGTGCCAGCAGCCTGACAGGGAACCTAGAGACC. Protein: CASSLTGNLET. The CDR3 in full is CASSLTGNLETQYF. The variable domain in full, with the rest retrieved from reference TRBV7-9 and TRBJ2-5, is DTGVSQNPRHKITKRGQNVTFRCDPISEHNRLYWYRQTLGQGPEFLTYFQNEAQLEKSRLLSDRFSAERPKGSFSTLEIQRTEQGDSAMYLCASSLTGNLETQYFGPGTRLLVL.

Of note for this clone: With the read ending 3 residues before the CDR3 end, the germline J gene is used to fill in that end. The chain combines TRBV19 with TRBJ1-1; D is unresolved. The germline V gene encodes CDR1 LNHDA and CDR2 SQIVND (reference sequence). Between the trimmed V and J ends, which lost 3 bases and 2 bases, there was a span of 13 bases. This CDR3 is built from 15 residues. The CDR3 bases that were read are TGTGCCAGTAGTATCGGAGAGGGCCTAAACACTGAA. This encodes CASSIGEGLNTE. The full CDR3 sequence reads CASSIGEGLNTEAFF.

A word on this clone: With the read ending 3 residues before the CDR3 end, the germline J gene is used to fill in that end. The chain couples TRBV5-1 to TRBJ1-5; D gene ambiguous. The CDR3 covers 14 residues. V was clipped by 10 bases and J by 3 bases, with 17 bases between them. Germline loops: CDR1 SGHRS, CDR2 YFSETQ. Partial CDR3 DNA: TGCGCCGTGTTGTTTGGCAGGCCCAATCAGCCC. Translated: CAVLFGRPNQP. The complete CDR3 reads CAVLFGRPNQPQHF.

On this clone itself: The CDR3 end lies 3 residues beyond the end of the read and is filled in from the germline J gene. J is TRBJ2-7 and V is TRBV18; a possible D gene is TRBD1 (5 bases). Trimming left V 10 bases short and J 3 bases short, with 25 bases between. Germline lookup yields CDR1 KGHSH and CDR2 LQKENI. The CDR3 sequence is 16 residues long. The CDR3 sequence: CANSPPITGVLYEQYF. The sequenced part of the CDR3 DNA is TGTGCCAACTCCCCACCAATAACAGGCGTCCTCTACGAG. Combining the CDR3 with reference TRBV18 and TRBJ2-7 gives the whole variable domain NAGVMQNPRHLVRRRGQEARLRCSPMKGHSHVYWYRQLPEEGLKFMVYLQKENIIDESGMPKERFSAEFPKEGPSILRIQQVVRGDSAAYFCANSPPITGVLYEQYFGPGTRLTVT.

Concerning this clone: The read terminates 3 residues ahead of where the CDR3 ends, so the germline J gene completes it. The rearrangement uses TRBV19 and TRBJ1-2, with TRBD1 as a possible D gene (5 bases). Germline CDR1 LNHDA, CDR2 SQIVND (reference sequence). This CDR3 spans 15 amino acids. Incomplete CDR3 DNA: TGTGCCAGTAGTCCCTCGCCCGGGGGAGAGGACGAC. Encoded protein: CASSPSPGGEDD. The whole CDR3 reads CASSPSPGGEDDYTF. Together with reference TRBV19 and TRBJ1-2, the CDR3 gives the full variable domain: DGGITQSPKYLFRKEGQNVTLSCEQNLNHDAMYWYRQDPGQGLRLIYYSQIVNDFQKGDIAEGYSVSREKKESFPLTVTSAQKNPTAFYLCASSPSPGGEDDYTFGSGTRLTVV.

As regards this clone: The sequence runs out 3 residues before the end of the CDR3; the remainder is reconstructed from the germline J gene. The chain joins TRBV7-6 to TRBJ2-1, with 10 bases lining up with TRBD2. CDR3 size: 18 residues. Germline CDR1 reads SGHVS; CDR2 reads FNYEAQ. Trimming cost V 5 bases and J 4 bases; bases outside gene matches: 14. The part of the CDR3 DNA that was read is TGTGCCAGCAGCCTCTCACCCTTAACTAGCGGGAATTACAATGAG. This codes for CASSLSPLTSGNYNE. In full, the CDR3 reads CASSLSPLTSGNYNEQFF.

As to this clone: The sequenced fragment ends 3 residues before the CDR3 boundary, so the rest is inferred from the germline J gene. J is TRBJ1-6 and V is TRBV10-3, with D maybe TRBD1 (6 bases). V was pared by 3 bases and J by 10 bases, with 10 bases between. Germline loops: CDR1 ENHRY, CDR2 SYGVKD. The CDR3 is 13 amino acids. The sequenced part of the CDR3 DNA is TGTGCCATCAGTGAACAGGGAGGCTCACCC. Translating it yields CAISEQGGSP. The whole CDR3 reads CAISEQGGSPLHF.

A remark on this clone: The CDR3 end lies 3 residues beyond the end of the read and is filled in from the germline J gene. The chain combines TRBV30 with TRBJ2-4; TRBD2 might be the D (7 bases). Germline V gene data show CDR1 as GTSNPN and CDR2 as SVGIG (reference sequence). The CDR3 extends over 14 amino acids. Partial CDR3 DNA: TGTGCCTGGAGTTTACAGGGCGAATGGGGGGGT. Protein sequence: CAWSLQGEWGG. The CDR3 in its entirety is CAWSLQGEWGGQYF. Variable domain in full (rest from reference TRBV30 and TRBJ2-4): SQTIHQWPATLVQPVGSPLSLECTVEGTSNPNLYWYRQAAGRGLQLLFYSVGIGQISSEVPQNLSASRPQDRQFILSSKKLLLSDSGFYLCAWSLQGEWGGQYFGAGTRLSVL.

In regard to this clone: The sequenced fragment ends 3 residues before the CDR3 boundary, so the rest is inferred from the germline J gene. The chain has TRBV11-2 and TRBJ2-7; 8 bases match TRBD2. This CDR3 has 15 amino acids. V shed 0 bases and J 3 bases; nucleotides not matched to a gene: 4. The germline V gene encodes CDR1 SGHAT and CDR2 FQNNGV. The CDR3 reads CASSLDRAGVYEQYF. Incomplete CDR3 DNA: TGTGCCAGCAGCTTAGATAGAGCGGGAGTCTACGAG.

As concerns this clone: The DNA ends 3 residues before the CDR3 does, and the rest of the CDR3 is filled in from the germline J gene. The genes are TRBV5-4 and TRBJ2-4; the match to TRBD1 covers 7 bases. The CDR3 has 14 amino acids. Germline loops: CDR1 SGHNT, CDR2 YYREEE (reference sequence). This CDR3 is CASSLATGSYGQYF. The part of the CDR3 DNA that was read is TGTGCCAGCAGCTTGGCGACAGGGTCCTATGGT.

A word on this clone: Sequencing ends 3 residues short of the CDR3 end; the germline J gene provides the rest. V gene TRBV5-1 combines with J gene TRBJ2-7, with TRBD1 identical over 8 bases. Germline lookup yields CDR1 SGHRS and CDR2 YFSETQ. V trimming: 0 bases; J trimming: 1 base; junction bases outside the gene matches: 6. The CDR3 runs 16 residues. CDR3: CASSLGTGGSSYEQYF. The part of the CDR3 DNA that was read is TGCGCCAGCAGCTTGGGTACAGGGGGATCATCCTACGAG. The full variable domain, in which reference TRBV5-1 and TRBJ2-7 provide the parts outside the CDR3, is KAGVTQTPRYLIKTRGQQVTLSCSPISGHRSVSWYQQTPGQGLQFLFEYFSETQRNKGNFPGRFSGRQFSNSRSEMNVSTLELGDSALYLCASSLGTGGSSYEQYFGPGTRLTVT.

Notes on this clone: The read halts 3 residues ahead of the CDR3 end, with the missing end drawn from the germline J gene. The genes are TRBV6-9 and TRBJ1-1, with unresolved D. The CDR3 runs to 15 residues. V gave up 6 bases and J gave up 0 bases, with 14 bases separating them. Germline V gene lookup returns CDR1 MNHGY and CDR2 SVAAGI. The CDR3 protein is CASRCRDKVNTEAFF. The part of the CDR3 DNA that was read is TGTGCCAGCAGGTGCCGAGACAAGGTGAACACTGAA.

Note on this clone: Sequencing ends 3 residues short of the CDR3 end; the germline J gene provides the rest. The rearrangement uses TRBV3-1 (or the pseudogene TRBV3-2) and TRBJ2-7, with D maybe TRBD2 (6 bases). V dropped 0 bases and J dropped 4 bases, with 13 bases sitting between them. The CDR3 covers 15 residues. CDR1 LGHDT and CDR2 YNNKEL come from the germline V gene (reference sequence). CDR3 protein: CASSQDLGTRYEQYF. The covered CDR3 bases are TGTGCCAGCAGCCAAGACCTCGGGACTCGATACGAG.

Note on this clone: Coverage ceases 3 residues before the CDR3 finishes, and the germline J gene fills in the end. The chain carries TRBV30 and TRBJ1-1, with TRBD1 matching 8 bases. Looked up from germline, CDR1 is GTSNPN and CDR2 is SVGIG (reference sequence). J was trimmed by 1 base and V by 3 bases; bases with no gene match: 1. The CDR3 has 13 amino acids. This CDR3 reads CAWSGQGNTEAFF. CDR3 bases read: TGTGCCTGGAGCGGACAGGGGAACACTGAA. The full variable domain, completed using reference TRBV30 and TRBJ1-1, is SQTIHQWPATLVQPVGSPLSLECTVEGTSNPNLYWYRQAAGRGLQLLFYSVGIGQISSEVPQNLSASRPQDRQFILSSKKLLLSDSGFYLCAWSGQGNTEAFFGQGTRLTVV.